The 30 T cell receptor beta chains below all came from one sample that was sequenced in a study of blood T cells in healthy people across ages. Together with a sample-barcoded 5' primer, a J-beta primer mix was included in a second PCR lasting about 7 to 11 cycles. TCRdb passed the 5' RACE reads through MiXCR, listing each CDR3 protein once. Found here are around 970,000 distinct CDR3 sequences, around 54% of them singletons; the top ten hold over 20%. Sequencing used blood. The receptors originated from a woman in her sixties or seventies in good health.

The chain joins TRBV28 to TRBJ2-7; 7 positions agree with TRBD2. The ends lost 3 bases at V and 3 bases at J; junction bases unmatched: 11. The CDR3 has 16 residues. Germline values: CDR1 MDHEN, CDR2 SYDVKM. CDR3 loop: CASSLGLRDYYYEQYF. DNA of the CDR3: TGTGCCAGCAGTTTGGGCCTCCGGGACTACTACTACGAGCAGTACTTC.

This clonotype showed up just once. The V gene is TRBV6-5, the J gene TRBJ1-5, with no clear D. This CDR3 has 13 amino acids. CDR1 is MNHEY, CDR2 SVGAGI, per germline. Trimming took 7 bases from V and 1 from J, leaving 8 bases between them. This chain's CDR3 is CASTPGSNQPQHF. In DNA, the CDR3 is TGTGCCAGCACTCCGGGGAGCAATCAGCCCCAGCATTTT.

This clonotype was detected only once. The V call is TRBV20-1, the J call TRBJ1-1, with no clear D. Germline CDR1 reads DFQATT; CDR2 reads SNEGSKA (reference sequence). V lost 1 base and J 1 base, leaving 13 bases between the germline ends. The CDR3 extends over 15 amino acids. In DNA, the CDR3 is TGCAGTGCTAGAGGTGCGGGAAAAGAGAACACTGAAGCTTTCTTT. This sequence encodes CSARGAGKENTEAFF.

This clonotype appeared a few times. V usage is TRBV27 and J usage is TRBJ2-3, with TRBD1 matching 7 bases. Germline-derived CDR1 and CDR2 are MNHEY and SMNVEV (reference sequence). The CDR3 totals 14 residues. J gave up 11 bases and V 5 bases, and 13 bases lay outside the gene matches. CDR3: CASSPDRSQGRQYF. CDR3 sequence (DNA): TGTGCCAGCAGTCCGGACAGGTCCCAGGGGAGGCAGTATTTT.

The chain joins TRBV15 to TRBJ2-1; TRBD2 matches 8 bases. The CDR3 has 17 residues. V was pared by 1 base and J by 7 bases, with 12 bases of the junction left unmatched. The germline V gene encodes CDR1 LNHNV and CDR2 YYDKDF (reference sequence). CDR3 bases: TGTGCCACCAGCAGAGCGGGAGGGGCCGAAGAGAGGAATGAGCAGTTCTTC. The encoded protein is CATSRAGGAEERNEQFF.

Regarding this clonotype: A much more abundant neighbour one base away suggests this may be a read error. As DNA, the CDR3 is TGCAGCGTTGGTAGGGGAACTGGGGCCAACGCCCTGACTTTC. Its translation: CSVGRGTGANALTF. The genes are TRBV29-1 and TRBJ2-6; maybe TRBD1 (5 bases). The germline CDR1 and CDR2 sequences are SQVTM and ANQGSEA. The CDR3 totals 14 residues.

This clonotype was counted ten times or more. V gene TRBV29-1 combines with J gene TRBJ2-3; D remains unclear. This CDR3 has 14 amino acids. Germline V gives CDR1 SQVTM, CDR2 ANQGSEA. Between the trimmed V and J ends, which lost 6 bases and 2 bases, there was a span of 15 bases. The chain's CDR3 is CSVRRARPTDTQYF. Here the CDR3 DNA reads TGCAGCGTCCGTCGGGCGCGACCCACAGATACGCAGTATTTT.

The V and J genes are TRBV6-4 and TRBJ2-1; a possible D gene is TRBD2 (5 bases). V lost 8 bases and J lost 5, with 10 bases in between. The length of the CDR3 is 12 residues. Germline lookup yields CDR1 MRHNA and CDR2 SNTAGT. CDR3 nucleotides: TGTGCCAGCGGTACGGGGAACAATGAGCAGTTCTTC. Translation gives CASGTGNNEQFF.

The chain employs TRBV28 and TRBJ1-2, with a weak D call TRBD1 (5 bases). The CDR3 covers 14 residues. V shed 3 bases and J shed 6 bases, with 14 bases lying between them. Germline loops: CDR1 MDHEN, CDR2 SYDVKM. DNA for the CDR3: TGTGCCAGCAGTTTCCCCGAAAGGGGCGATGGCTACACCTTC. It yields the protein CASSFPERGDGYTF.

The V call is TRBV11-2, the J call TRBJ2-3, with TRBD2 matching 14 bases. V trimming: 5 bases; J trimming: 1 base; junction bases outside the gene matches: 5. In germline, CDR1 is SGHAT, CDR2 FQNNGV. The CDR3 length is 17 residues. The CDR3 spells CASSMTSGRAGTDTQYF. The CDR3 nucleotides are TGTGCCAGCAGCATGACTAGCGGGAGGGCAGGCACAGATACGCAGTATTTT.

The V gene is TRBV20-1, the J gene TRBJ1-5; tentatively, D is TRBD1 (6 bases). V lost 3 bases to trimming and J lost 0 bases, with 15 bases between them. Germline V lookup: CDR1 DFQATT, CDR2 SNEGSKA (reference sequence). CDR3 length: 16 amino acids. DNA of the CDR3: TGCAGTGCTAGGATGGCGGGGGCAGTTAGCAATCAGCCCCAGCATTTT. It is translated as CSARMAGAVSNQPQHF.

The chain couples TRBV12-3 or TRBV12-4 to TRBJ2-1, with 14 bases fitting TRBD2. The length of the CDR3 is 20 residues. V lost 3 bases to trimming and J lost 1 base; unmatched junction nucleotides: 11. The chain's CDR3 is CASSLPPPGLAGVSYNEQFF. The CDR3 DNA is TGTGCCAGCAGTTTGCCCCCCCCGGGACTAGCGGGAGTATCCTACAATGAGCAGTTCTTC.

This clonotype was seen repeatedly, ten times or more. The chain uses TRBV27 and TRBJ2-3; the match to TRBD1 covers 11 bases. V shed 4 bases and J 1 base; nucleotides not matched to a gene: 4. CDR1 is MNHEY and CDR2 is SMNVEV in the germline V gene (reference sequence). The CDR3 loop spans 16 amino acids. The CDR3 DNA reads TGTGCCAGCAGTTGGGGGACAGGGGGAGGCACAGATACGCAGTATTTT. This codes for CASSWGTGGGTDTQYF.

The chain is built from TRBV29-1 and TRBJ2-3; D uncertain. This CDR3 spans 14 amino acids. Germline V gene data show CDR1 as SQVTM and CDR2 as ANQGSEA. V lost 0 bases to trimming and J lost 0 bases, with 7 bases between them. This CDR3 is CSVEDPPSTDTQYF. CDR3 DNA sequence: TGCAGCGTTGAAGATCCTCCTAGCACAGATACGCAGTATTTT.

The chain carries TRBV3-1 and TRBJ2-7; TRBD2 aligns across 11 bases. The CDR3 runs to 15 residues. Germline assignment: CDR1 LGHDT and CDR2 YNNKEL (reference sequence). After removal of 6 bases from V and 0 bases from J, the junction contained 4 bases not matched to a gene. CDR3 amino acids: CASRKTSGGSYEQYF. CDR3 DNA: TGTGCCAGCAGAAAAACTAGCGGGGGCTCCTACGAGCAGTACTTC.

The V and J genes are TRBV12-3 or TRBV12-4 and TRBJ1-1; no clear D. Trimming removed 4 bases from V and 8 bases from J, with 11 bases in between. The CDR3 sequence is 12 residues long. The DNA of the CDR3 is TGTGCCAGCAGTTATCCGGGCGGGGAAGCTTTCTTT. Translating it yields CASSYPGGEAFF.

This clonotype was seen ten or more times. The chain joins TRBV30 to TRBJ2-5; D possibly corresponds to TRBD2 (6 bases). The CDR3 has 15 amino acids. The V end was cut by 0 bases, the J end by 0 bases, with 11 bases between. Germline V gene sequence: CDR1 GTSNPN, CDR2 SVGIG (reference sequence). This CDR3 reads CAWSVGSGNQETQYF. The CDR3 DNA follows: TGTGCCTGGAGTGTGGGTAGCGGTAACCAAGAGACCCAGTACTTC.

V usage is TRBV11-2 and J usage is TRBJ1-1; 7 nucleotides match TRBD1. Trimming cost V 4 bases and J 7 bases; bases outside gene matches: 9. This CDR3 has 14 residues. Germline assignment: CDR1 SGHAT and CDR2 FQNNGV. CDR3 in amino acids: CASSWTGSLLEAFF. As DNA, the CDR3 is TGTGCCAGCAGCTGGACAGGTAGCCTACTTGAAGCTTTCTTT.

The table lists this clonotype with a few counts. The chain joins TRBV25-1 to TRBJ2-5; the D gene is possibly TRBD2 (5 bases). Germline V gene data show CDR1 as MGHDK and CDR2 as SYGVNS. The CDR3 sequence is 12 residues long. V gave up 2 bases and J gave up 7 bases, with 8 bases separating them. As DNA, the CDR3 is TGTGCCAGCAGTGAAGGCGGAGGGACCCAGTACTTC. Protein product: CASSEGGGTQYF.

This clonotype was seen a handful of times. This chain links TRBV29-1 with TRBJ2-5; the D gene is possibly TRBD2 (7 bases). The CDR3 spans 11 residues. V lost 6 bases and J lost 4, with 9 bases in between. The germline gives CDR1 SQVTM, CDR2 ANQGSEA. The CDR3 nucleotides are TGCAGCGTCGGGGGGCGAGAGACCCAGTACTTC. Amino acids: CSVGGRETQYF. Complete variable domain (other parts from reference TRBV29-1 and TRBJ2-5): SAVISQKPSRDICQRGTSLTIQCQVDSQVTMMFWYRQQPGQSLTLIATANQGSEATYESGFVIDKFPISRPNLTFSTLTVSNMSPEDSSIYLCSVGGRETQYFGPGTRLLVL.

In its sample, this clonotype was seen a few times. The chain employs TRBV29-1 and TRBJ2-3; a weak D match, TRBD1 (5 bases). V lost 4 bases, J lost 0 bases, and 14 bases lay in between. CDR1 and CDR2 (germline): SQVTM, ANQGSEA. This CDR3 has 15 residues. CDR3 region: CSVGKGRGSTDTQYF. The CDR3 region has the DNA TGCAGCGTTGGGAAGGGGCGAGGTAGCACAGATACGCAGTATTTT.

The gene calls are TRBV6-5 and TRBJ2-5, with D tentatively TRBD1 (6 bases). The last part of the DNA fits TRBJ2-7 better; the J call may be wrong. The germline gives CDR1 MNHEY, CDR2 SVGAGI. The CDR3 runs to 14 residues. The CDR3 DNA reads TGTGCCAGCAGTTACAACAGGGAACCCAACGAGCAGTACTTC. It translates to CASSYNREPNEQYF.

The chain joins TRBV4-1 to TRBJ1-2; TRBD1 matches 7 bases. V was pared by 2 bases and J by 6 bases, with 3 bases of the junction left unmatched. CDR1 is MGHRA and CDR2 is YSYEKL in the germline V gene. The CDR3 totals 13 residues. The CDR3 loop reads CASSQTTGDGYTF. In DNA, the CDR3 is TGCGCCAGCAGCCAAACCACAGGGGATGGCTACACCTTC.

The CDR3 DNA sequence: TGTGCCAGCAGCTTAGTGGTTCAGGGGGCTCTGGGCGAGCAGTACTTC. It encodes CASSLVVQGALGEQYF. The genes are TRBV11-2 and TRBJ2-7; 8 positions match TRBD1. The ends lost 1 base at V and 6 bases at J; junction bases unmatched: 11. The CDR3 loop spans 16 amino acids. The germline V gene has CDR1 SGHAT and CDR2 FQNNGV. Supplemented by reference TRBV11-2 and TRBJ2-7, the full variable domain reads EAGVAQSPRYKIIEKRQSVAFWCNPISGHATLYWYQQILGQGPKLLIQFQNNGVVDDSQLPKDRFSAERLKGVDSTLKIQPAKLEDSAVYLCASSLVVQGALGEQYFGPGTRLTVT.

In DNA, the CDR3 is TGTGCCAGCAGTCAGCGGGAAAACAATGAGCAGTTCTTC. Protein: CASSQRENNEQFF. The chain couples TRBV6-6 to TRBJ2-1, with TRBD2 identical over 7 bases. Germline V lookup: CDR1 MNHNY, CDR2 SVGAGI (reference sequence). CDR3 size: 13 residues. Losses at the gene ends were 5 bases for V and 5 bases for J; bases not matched to a gene: 3.

This clonotype came up a few times. This chain connects TRBV7-2 to TRBJ2-5, with D uncertain. The CDR3 consists of 14 residues. Trimming shortened V by 1 base and J by 3 bases, and 9 bases separated the two germline ends. Germline assignment: CDR1 SGHTA and CDR2 FQGNSA. The chain's CDR3 is CASSLVYKEETQYF. The CDR3 coding sequence is TGTGCCAGCAGCTTAGTTTACAAAGAAGAGACCCAGTACTTC. Full variable domain (rest looked up from reference TRBV7-2 and TRBJ2-5): GAGVSQSPSNKVTEKGKDVELRCDPISGHTALYWYRQSLGQGLEFLIYFQGNSAPDKSGLPSDRFSAERTGGSVSTLTIQRTQQEDSAVYLCASSLVYKEETQYFGPGTRLLVL.

The J gene is TRBJ2-5, the V gene TRBV29-1; 12 positions agree with TRBD2. The CDR3 runs 14 residues. J gave up 1 base and V 4 bases, and 1 base lay outside the gene matches. Germline V gene data show CDR1 as SQVTM and CDR2 as ANQGSEA. The chain's CDR3 is CSVGLAGVQETQYF. In DNA form, the CDR3 reads TGCAGCGTTGGACTAGCGGGGGTCCAAGAGACCCAGTACTTC.

The V call is TRBV7-2, the J call TRBJ2-7, with D perhaps matching TRBD2 (5 bases). Trimming removed 3 bases at V and 7 bases at J, with 16 bases between. Germline V CDR1 and CDR2: SGHTA, FQGNSA. CDR3 length: 14 residues. CDR3 residues: CASSFPAAHNEQYF. The CDR3 DNA reads as TGTGCCAGCAGCTTCCCAGCGGCTCACAATGAGCAGTACTTC.

This clonotype showed up just a few times. The J gene is TRBJ1-4, the V gene TRBV29-1; D ambiguous. CDR1 is SQVTM, CDR2 ANQGSEA, per germline. The CDR3 is made up of 14 amino acids. V lost 4 bases and J lost 2, with 11 bases in between. The CDR3 region has the DNA TGCAGCGTTGGGAGGTCGCTTACTAATGAAAAACTGTTTTTT. This gives the protein CSVGRSLTNEKLFF. Based on the CDR3 plus reference TRBV29-1 and TRBJ1-4, the full variable domain is SAVISQKPSRDICQRGTSLTIQCQVDSQVTMMFWYRQQPGQSLTLIATANQGSEATYESGFVIDKFPISRPNLTFSTLTVSNMSPEDSSIYLCSVGRSLTNEKLFFGSGTQLSVL.

V is TRBV4-1 and J is TRBJ2-1; 7 nucleotides line up with TRBD1. The CDR3 totals 11 residues. Germline V gene sequence: CDR1 MGHRA, CDR2 YSYEKL. J gave up 15 bases and V 1 base, and 3 bases lay outside the gene matches. The CDR3 region is CASSQGQGPFF. Here the CDR3 DNA reads TGCGCCAGCAGCCAAGGACAGGGTCCGTTCTTC.